Listed below are T cell receptor beta chains from one sample, sequenced in a study of cytomegalovirus exposure and HLA in healthy donors. Sequencing was performed with immunoSEQ multiplex PCR; in TCRdb, only in-frame clones are kept and a portion is missing. The profile covers 120,000 or so clones, with over 75% appearing a single time and 1.5% taken by the ten largest. The sequencing sample was made of PBMCs. These TCRs come from a woman aged 18-30 years in good health and CMV-seronegative. Each CDR3 is given with its conserved first and last residue. Each record gives: J gene, V gene, D gene, clone size, CDR3 protein, CDR3 DNA. The D gene is left open where the match is weak. The listing skips clone size in some rows; elsewhere it reads once, few, many or a size class.

j_gene: TRBJ1-2; v_gene: TRBV4-2; d_gene: TRBD1; abundance: -; CDR3aa: CASSLSNRGRNYGYTF; CDR3nt: TGTGCCAGCAGCCTTAGCAACAGGGGGCGCAACTATGGCTACACCTTC
j_gene: TRBJ1-4; v_gene: TRBV19; d_gene: -; abundance: -; CDR3aa: CASSIRGQTNEKLFF; CDR3nt: TGTGCCAGTAGTATTAGGGGCCAGACTAATGAAAAACTGTTTTTT
j_gene: TRBJ2-7; v_gene: TRBV19; d_gene: TRBD1; abundance: once; CDR3aa: CASSIMTGGEQYF; CDR3nt: TGTGCCAGTAGTATAATGACAGGGGGCGAGCAGTACTTC
j_gene: TRBJ2-7; v_gene: TRBV29-1; d_gene: -; abundance: -; CDR3aa: CSVKTGEDEQYF; CDR3nt: TGCAGCGTTAAAACAGGGGAGGACGAGCAGTACTTC
j_gene: TRBJ2-7; v_gene: TRBV7-2; d_gene: -; abundance: -; CDR3aa: CASRNSHEQYF; CDR3nt: TGTGCCAGCAGAAACAGCCACGAGCAGTACTTC
j_gene: TRBJ2-5; v_gene: TRBV19; d_gene: TRBD2; abundance: -; CDR3aa: CASTPSVGGGETQYF; CDR3nt: TGTGCCAGTACCCCATCCGTAGGCGGGGGAGAGACCCAGTACTTC
j_gene: TRBJ1-2; v_gene: TRBV30; d_gene: TRBD1; abundance: -; CDR3aa: CAWDSGTGRYGYTF; CDR3nt: TGTGCCTGGGACTCCGGGACAGGGCGGTATGGCTACACCTTC
j_gene: TRBJ2-1; v_gene: TRBV6-5; d_gene: TRBD2; abundance: -; CDR3aa: CASSQLGGDNEQFF; CDR3nt: TGTGCCAGCAGTCAATTGGGGGGGGATAATGAGCAGTTCTTC
j_gene: TRBJ1-1; v_gene: TRBV5-1; d_gene: -; abundance: -; CDR3aa: CASSLSTVASNTEAFF; CDR3nt: TGCGCCAGCAGCTTGTCAACAGTCGCTTCGAACACTGAAGCTTTCTTT
j_gene: TRBJ1-6; v_gene: TRBV19; d_gene: TRBD1; abundance: -; CDR3aa: CASSRQGWNSPLHF; CDR3nt: TGTGCCAGTAGTAGACAGGGTTGGAATTCACCCCTCCACTTT
j_gene: TRBJ2-1; v_gene: TRBV5-1; d_gene: -; abundance: -; CDR3aa: CASSFSAYNEQFF; CDR3nt: TGCGCCAGCAGCTTTTCGGCCTACAATGAGCAGTTCTTC
j_gene: TRBJ2-6; v_gene: TRBV5-1; d_gene: TRBD1; abundance: -; CDR3aa: CASSVGQSGANGLTF; CDR3nt: TGCGCCAGCAGCGTGGGACAGTCTGGGGCCAACGGCCTGACTTTC
j_gene: TRBJ2-3; v_gene: TRBV18; d_gene: -; abundance: -; CDR3aa: CASSPPVVDTQYF; CDR3nt: TGTGCCAGCTCACCACCGGTAGTTGATACGCAGTATTTT
j_gene: TRBJ1-2; v_gene: TRBV4-3; d_gene: -; abundance: -; CDR3aa: CASSQNGAGGVNYGYTF; CDR3nt: TGCGCCAGCAGCCAAAATGGTGCCGGAGGGGTAAACTATGGCTACACCTTC
j_gene: TRBJ2-7; v_gene: TRBV7-8; d_gene: TRBD2; abundance: -; CDR3aa: CASSFASGRAEQYF; CDR3nt: TGTGCCAGCAGCTTTGCTAGCGGGAGAGCTGAGCAGTACTTC
j_gene: TRBJ2-7; v_gene: TRBV27; d_gene: -; abundance: -; CDR3aa: CASTDTPYEQYF; CDR3nt: TGTGCCAGCACGGACACCCCCTACGAGCAGTACTTC
j_gene: TRBJ2-1; v_gene: TRBV7-2; d_gene: -; abundance: few; CDR3aa: CASSLGSPSYNEQFF; CDR3nt: TGTGCCAGCAGCTTGGGCTCTCCTTCCTACAATGAGCAGTTCTTC
j_gene: TRBJ2-1; v_gene: TRBV6-5; d_gene: TRBD1; abundance: -; CDR3aa: CASSSTGTGRRNEQFF; CDR3nt: TGTGCCAGCAGTTCAACCGGGACAGGGAGGCGGAATGAGCAGTTCTTC
j_gene: TRBJ1-2; v_gene: TRBV19; d_gene: -; abundance: once; CDR3aa: CASSPGDPFNYGYTF; CDR3nt: TGTGCCAGTAGTCCAGGGGATCCCTTTAACTATGGCTACACCTTC
j_gene: TRBJ2-7; v_gene: TRBV5-4; d_gene: -; abundance: -; CDR3aa: CASSLGKEDYEQYF; CDR3nt: TGTGCCAGCAGCTTGGGAAAGGAGGACTACGAGCAGTACTTC
j_gene: TRBJ1-2; v_gene: TRBV29-1; d_gene: -; abundance: -; CDR3aa: CSVESRSPNYGYTF; CDR3nt: TGCAGCGTTGAGTCTCGTTCCCCTAACTATGGCTACACCTTC
j_gene: TRBJ1-2; v_gene: TRBV15; d_gene: -; abundance: -; CDR3aa: CATSREPRNYGYTF; CDR3nt: TGTGCCACCAGCAGAGAGCCGAGGAACTATGGCTACACCTTC
j_gene: TRBJ2-3; v_gene: TRBV19; d_gene: -; abundance: -; CDR3aa: CASTTRSLAATSTDTQYF; CDR3nt: TGTGCCAGTACCACAAGGAGTTTGGCAGCAACTAGCACAGATACGCAGTATTTT
j_gene: TRBJ1-2; v_gene: TRBV19; d_gene: TRBD1; abundance: -; CDR3aa: CASGDRKGGYTF; CDR3nt: TGTGCCAGTGGGGACAGGAAAGGAGGCTACACCTTC
j_gene: TRBJ2-5; v_gene: TRBV7-2; d_gene: TRBD2; abundance: -; CDR3aa: CASSNNGLAGVQETQYF; CDR3nt: TGTGCCAGCAGCAATAATGGCCTAGCGGGAGTCCAAGAGACCCAGTACTTC
j_gene: TRBJ2-5; v_gene: TRBV5-1; d_gene: TRBD2; abundance: -; CDR3aa: CASSFRLAGGETQYF; CDR3nt: TGCGCCAGCAGCTTCCGACTAGCGGGTGGGGAGACCCAGTACTTC
j_gene: TRBJ1-1; v_gene: TRBV27; d_gene: -; abundance: -; CDR3aa: CASAKDRSNTEAFF; CDR3nt: TGTGCCAGCGCCAAAGACAGGTCGAACACTGAAGCTTTCTTT
j_gene: TRBJ2-3; v_gene: TRBV5-4; d_gene: -; abundance: -; CDR3aa: CASSLDVSLDTQYF; CDR3nt: TGTGCCAGCAGCTTGGACGTCAGTTTGGATACGCAGTATTTT
j_gene: TRBJ1-1; v_gene: TRBV19; d_gene: -; abundance: -; CDR3aa: CASKYYTNTEAFF; CDR3nt: TGTGCCAGTAAATACTACACGAACACTGAAGCTTTCTTT
j_gene: TRBJ1-2; v_gene: TRBV27; d_gene: TRBD1; abundance: -; CDR3aa: CASSYRTGGIGYTF; CDR3nt: TGTGCCAGCAGCTATAGGACAGGGGGGATCGGCTACACCTTC
j_gene: TRBJ1-1; v_gene: TRBV25-1; d_gene: TRBD1; abundance: -; CDR3aa: CASGQGALNTEAFF; CDR3nt: TGTGCCAGCGGACAGGGGGCCCTGAACACTGAAGCTTTCTTT
j_gene: TRBJ1-2; v_gene: TRBV6-1; d_gene: TRBD1; abundance: few; CDR3aa: CASYLRGTGGSGYTF; CDR3nt: TGTGCCAGTTATCTTCGTGGGACAGGGGGTAGTGGCTACACCTTC
j_gene: TRBJ1-2; v_gene: TRBV11-2; d_gene: TRBD1; abundance: -; CDR3aa: CASSLEDLFGTGIKGGYTF; CDR3nt: TGTGCCAGCAGCTTAGAAGACTTATTCGGGACAGGGATCAAGGGAGGCTACACCTTC
j_gene: TRBJ1-2; v_gene: TRBV18; d_gene: TRBD1; abundance: -; CDR3aa: CASSPGTGYGYTF; CDR3nt: TGTGCCAGCTCACCCGGGACAGGCTATGGCTACACCTTC
j_gene: TRBJ2-7; v_gene: TRBV25-1; d_gene: TRBD2; abundance: -; CDR3aa: CASWGTSDYEQYF; CDR3nt: TGTGCCAGCTGGGGGACTAGCGACTACGAGCAGTACTTC
j_gene: TRBJ2-2; v_gene: TRBV7-9; d_gene: -; abundance: -; CDR3aa: CASSPPNRNTGELFF; CDR3nt: TGTGCCAGCAGCCCTCCTAACAGAAACACCGGGGAGCTGTTTTTT
j_gene: TRBJ1-2; v_gene: TRBV18; d_gene: -; abundance: -; CDR3aa: CASSPRTEDGYTF; CDR3nt: TGTGCCAGCTCACCACGTACGGAGGACGGCTACACCTTC
j_gene: TRBJ2-6; v_gene: TRBV4-3; d_gene: -; abundance: -; CDR3aa: CASSQDDRIHSGANGLTF; CDR3nt: TGCGCCAGCAGCCAAGATGACAGGATCCACTCTGGGGCCAACGGCCTGACTTTC
j_gene: TRBJ2-7; v_gene: TRBV14; d_gene: -; abundance: -; CDR3aa: CASSQDWLAYEQYF; CDR3nt: TGTGCCAGCAGCCAAGACTGGCTGGCCTACGAGCAGTACTTC
j_gene: TRBJ2-7; v_gene: TRBV25-1; d_gene: -; abundance: once; CDR3aa: CAISPRGGNEQYF; CDR3nt: TGTGCCATCTCACCTCGGGGTGGGAACGAGCAGTACTTC
j_gene: TRBJ1-5; v_gene: TRBV12-5; d_gene: -; abundance: -; CDR3aa: CASGLVHPIRGGINSNQPQHF; CDR3nt: TGTGCTAGTGGTTTGGTACACCCCATACGGGGGGGGATCAATAGCAATCAGCCCCAGCATTTT
j_gene: TRBJ1-2; v_gene: TRBV6-6; d_gene: -; abundance: -; CDR3aa: CASRLTPTGPEGYTF; CDR3nt: TGTGCCAGCAGACTCACTCCGACAGGACCGGAGGGCTACACCTTC
j_gene: TRBJ2-1; v_gene: TRBV10-3; d_gene: -; abundance: -; CDR3aa: CAISEEAGTPFNEQFF; CDR3nt: TGTGCCATCAGTGAGGAGGCCGGGACACCGTTCAATGAGCAGTTCTTC
j_gene: TRBJ2-1; v_gene: TRBV7-6; d_gene: TRBD2; abundance: once; CDR3aa: CASSLDWASGAYNEQFF; CDR3nt: TGTGCCAGCAGCTTAGACTGGGCTAGCGGGGCCTACAATGAGCAGTTCTTC
j_gene: TRBJ2-1; v_gene: TRBV5-4; d_gene: TRBD2; abundance: -; CDR3aa: CASSLWLAGVNEQFF; CDR3nt: TGTGCCAGCAGCTTGTGGCTAGCGGGAGTGAATGAGCAGTTCTTC
j_gene: TRBJ1-1; v_gene: TRBV19; d_gene: -; abundance: once; CDR3aa: CASSISSNTEAFF; CDR3nt: TGTGCCAGTAGTATCTCCTCGAACACTGAAGCTTTCTTT
j_gene: TRBJ2-1; v_gene: TRBV5-4; d_gene: TRBD2; abundance: -; CDR3aa: CASSQLADYNEQFF; CDR3nt: TGTGCCAGCAGCCAACTAGCGGACTACAATGAGCAGTTCTTC
j_gene: TRBJ1-5; v_gene: TRBV5-5; d_gene: -; abundance: -; CDR3aa: CASSWAAYSNQPQHF; CDR3nt: TGTGCCAGCAGCTGGGCAGCTTATAGCAATCAGCCCCAGCATTTT